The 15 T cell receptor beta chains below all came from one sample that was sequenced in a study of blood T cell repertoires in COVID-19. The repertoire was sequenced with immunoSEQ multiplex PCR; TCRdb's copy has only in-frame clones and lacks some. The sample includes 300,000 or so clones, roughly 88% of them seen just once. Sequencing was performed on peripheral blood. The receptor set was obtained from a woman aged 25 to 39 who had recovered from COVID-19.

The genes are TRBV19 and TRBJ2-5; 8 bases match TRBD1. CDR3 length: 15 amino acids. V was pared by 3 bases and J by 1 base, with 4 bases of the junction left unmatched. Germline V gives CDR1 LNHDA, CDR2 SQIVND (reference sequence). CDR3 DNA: TGTGCCAGTAGTATCGGACAGGGCCCCCAAGAGACCCAGTACTTC. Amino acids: CASSIGQGPQETQYF.

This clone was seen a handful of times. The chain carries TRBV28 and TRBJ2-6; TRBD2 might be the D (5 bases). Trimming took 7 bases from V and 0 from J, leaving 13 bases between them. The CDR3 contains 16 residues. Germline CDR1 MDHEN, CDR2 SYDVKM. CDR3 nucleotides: TGTGCCAGCACCCTCGGGGTCCTCTCTGGGGCCAACGTCCTGACTTTC. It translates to CASTLGVLSGANVLTF.

This chain's CDR3 is CASSEEVAGALNTDTQYF. CDR3 nucleotide sequence: TGTGCCAGCAGTGAAGAGGTAGCGGGGGCCCTTAACACAGATACGCAGTATTTT. This chain links TRBV6-1 with TRBJ2-3, with 9 bases that match TRBD2. Trimming removed 1 base from V and 2 bases from J; junction bases left unmatched: 10. This CDR3 is 18 amino acids long. Per the germline V gene, CDR1 is MNHNS and CDR2 is SASEGT.

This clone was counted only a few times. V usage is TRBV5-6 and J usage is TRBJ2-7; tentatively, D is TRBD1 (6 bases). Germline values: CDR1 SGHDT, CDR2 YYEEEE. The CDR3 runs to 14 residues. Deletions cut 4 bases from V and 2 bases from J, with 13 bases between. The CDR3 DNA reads TGTGCCAGCAGCCATACCAGGGGAGCCTACGAGCAGTACTTC. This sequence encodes CASSHTRGAYEQYF. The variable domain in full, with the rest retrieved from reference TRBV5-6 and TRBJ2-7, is DAGVTQSPTHLIKTRGQQVTLRCSPKSGHDTVSWYQQALGQGPQFIFQYYEEEERQRGNFPDRFSGHQFPNYSSELNVNALLLGDSALYLCASSHTRGAYEQYFGPGTRLTVT.

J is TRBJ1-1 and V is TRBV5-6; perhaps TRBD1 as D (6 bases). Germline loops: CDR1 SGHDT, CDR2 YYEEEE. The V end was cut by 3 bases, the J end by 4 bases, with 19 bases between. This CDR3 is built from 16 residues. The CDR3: CASSWHGGRGVTEAFF. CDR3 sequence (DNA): TGTGCCAGCAGCTGGCATGGGGGCAGGGGAGTCACTGAAGCTTTCTTT.

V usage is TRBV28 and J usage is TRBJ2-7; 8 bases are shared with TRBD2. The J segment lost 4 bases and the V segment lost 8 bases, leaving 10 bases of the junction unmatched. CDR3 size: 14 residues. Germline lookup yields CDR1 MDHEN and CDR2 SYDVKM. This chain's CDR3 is CASLSGGGRYEQYF. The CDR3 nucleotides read TGTGCCAGCCTTTCGGGGGGGGGCCGGTACGAGCAGTACTTC.

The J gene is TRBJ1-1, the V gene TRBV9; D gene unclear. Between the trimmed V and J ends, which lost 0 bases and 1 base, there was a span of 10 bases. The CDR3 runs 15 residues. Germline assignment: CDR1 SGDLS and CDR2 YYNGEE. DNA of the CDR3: TGTGCCAGCAGCGTAGCATTCGGGAGGAACACTGAAGCTTTCTTT. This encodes CASSVAFGRNTEAFF. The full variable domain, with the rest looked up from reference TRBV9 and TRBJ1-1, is DSGVTQTPKHLITATGQRVTLRCSPRSGDLSVYWYQQSLDQGLQFLIQYYNGEERAKGNILERFSAQQFPDLHSELNLSSLELGDSALYFCASSVAFGRNTEAFFGQGTRLTVV.

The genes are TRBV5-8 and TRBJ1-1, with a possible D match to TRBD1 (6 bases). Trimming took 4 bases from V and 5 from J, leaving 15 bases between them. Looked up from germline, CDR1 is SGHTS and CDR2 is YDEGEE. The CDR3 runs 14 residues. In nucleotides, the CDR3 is TGTGCCAGCAGCCCGGGGGGCGTAGGGACTGAAGCTTTCTTT. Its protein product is CASSPGGVGTEAFF.

CDR3 DNA sequence: TGCGCCAGCAGCATAGGGACTAACAATGAGCAGTTCTTC. Translating it yields CASSIGTNNEQFF. The chain employs TRBV5-1 and TRBJ2-1; 7 nucleotides agree with TRBD2. CDR3 length equals 13 residues. The V gene's germline CDR1 is SGHRS and CDR2 YFSETQ. V shed 4 bases and J 5 bases; nucleotides not matched to a gene: 3.

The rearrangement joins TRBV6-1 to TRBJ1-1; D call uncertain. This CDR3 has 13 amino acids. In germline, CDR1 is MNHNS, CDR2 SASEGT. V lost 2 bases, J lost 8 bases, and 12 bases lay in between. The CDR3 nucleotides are TGTGCCAGCAGTGAATCGTCATACCGGGAAGCTTTCTTT. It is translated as CASSESSYREAFF.

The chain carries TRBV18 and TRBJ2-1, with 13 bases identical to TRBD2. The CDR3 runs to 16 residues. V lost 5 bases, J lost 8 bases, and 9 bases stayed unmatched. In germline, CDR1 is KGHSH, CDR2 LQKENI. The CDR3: CASSVLAGGPGDEQFF. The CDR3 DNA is TGTGCCAGCTCAGTACTAGCGGGGGGGCCCGGCGATGAGCAGTTCTTC.

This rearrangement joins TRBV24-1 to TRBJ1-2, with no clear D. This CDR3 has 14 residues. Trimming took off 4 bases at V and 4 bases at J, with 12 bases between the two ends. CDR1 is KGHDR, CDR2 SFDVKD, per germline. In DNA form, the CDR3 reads TGTGCCACCAGTGACCACCCTGTCAGCTATGGCTACACCTTC. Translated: CATSDHPVSYGYTF.

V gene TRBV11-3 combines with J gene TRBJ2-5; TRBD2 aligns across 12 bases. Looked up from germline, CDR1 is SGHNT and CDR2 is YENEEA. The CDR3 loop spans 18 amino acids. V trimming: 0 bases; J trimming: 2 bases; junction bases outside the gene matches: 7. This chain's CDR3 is CASSLDKRLAGEQETQYF. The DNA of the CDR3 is TGTGCCAGCAGCTTAGATAAGAGACTAGCGGGGGAGCAAGAGACCCAGTACTTC.

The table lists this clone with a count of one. The CDR3 coding sequence is TGTGCCAGCAGCTTTGGGTTGACAGGATTCTACGAGCAGTACTTC. Its protein is CASSFGLTGFYEQYF. The rearrangement uses TRBV11-2 and TRBJ2-7, with a tentative D call TRBD1 (6 bases). The V gene's germline CDR1 is SGHAT and CDR2 FQNNGV. This CDR3 spans 15 amino acids. V lost 3 bases and J lost 3, with 15 bases in between.

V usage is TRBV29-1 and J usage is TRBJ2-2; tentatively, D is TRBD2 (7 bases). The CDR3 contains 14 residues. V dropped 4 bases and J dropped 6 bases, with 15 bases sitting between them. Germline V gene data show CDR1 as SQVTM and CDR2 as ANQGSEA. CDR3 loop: CSVGRGAASGELFF. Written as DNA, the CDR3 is TGCAGCGTTGGCCGGGGGGCCGCCTCCGGGGAGCTGTTTTTT.